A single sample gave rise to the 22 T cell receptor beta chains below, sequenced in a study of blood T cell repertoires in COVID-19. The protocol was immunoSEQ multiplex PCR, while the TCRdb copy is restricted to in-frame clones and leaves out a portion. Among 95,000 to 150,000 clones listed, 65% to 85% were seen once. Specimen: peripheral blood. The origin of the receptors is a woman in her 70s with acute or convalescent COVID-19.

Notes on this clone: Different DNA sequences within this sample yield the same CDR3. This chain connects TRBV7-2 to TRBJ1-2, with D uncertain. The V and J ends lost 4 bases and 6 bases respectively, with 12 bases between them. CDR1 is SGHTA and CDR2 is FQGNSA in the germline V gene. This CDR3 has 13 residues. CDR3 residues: CASSSGPSNGYTF. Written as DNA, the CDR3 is TGTGCCAGCAGCTCCGGTCCTAGCAATGGCTACACCTTC.

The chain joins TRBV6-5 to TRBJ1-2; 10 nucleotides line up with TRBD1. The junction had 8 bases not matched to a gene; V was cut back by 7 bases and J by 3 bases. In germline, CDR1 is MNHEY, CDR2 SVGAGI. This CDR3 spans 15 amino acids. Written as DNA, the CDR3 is TGTGCCAGCATTAAGGAGACAGGGGGCTACTATGGCTACACCTTC. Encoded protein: CASIKETGGYYGYTF.

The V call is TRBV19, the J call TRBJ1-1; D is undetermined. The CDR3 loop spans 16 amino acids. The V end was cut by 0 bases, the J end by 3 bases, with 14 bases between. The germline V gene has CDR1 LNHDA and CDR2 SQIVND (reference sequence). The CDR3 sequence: CASSIEGRAAHTEAFF. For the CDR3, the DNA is TGTGCCAGTAGTATAGAAGGGAGGGCAGCTCACACTGAAGCTTTCTTT.

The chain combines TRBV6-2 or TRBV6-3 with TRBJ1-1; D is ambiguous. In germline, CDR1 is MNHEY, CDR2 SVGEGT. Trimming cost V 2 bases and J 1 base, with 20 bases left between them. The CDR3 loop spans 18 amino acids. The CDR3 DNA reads TGTGCCAGCAGTTACCAACCGCGCCGTCAAGCAAGGAACACTGAAGCTTTCTTT. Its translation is CASSYQPRRQARNTEAFF.

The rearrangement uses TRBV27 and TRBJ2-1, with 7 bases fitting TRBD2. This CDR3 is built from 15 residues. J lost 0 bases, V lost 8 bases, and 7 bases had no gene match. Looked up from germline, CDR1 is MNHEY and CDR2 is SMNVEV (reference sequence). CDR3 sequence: CASGGGSSSYNEQFF. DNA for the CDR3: TGTGCCAGCGGGGGGGGTTCCAGCTCCTACAATGAGCAGTTCTTC.

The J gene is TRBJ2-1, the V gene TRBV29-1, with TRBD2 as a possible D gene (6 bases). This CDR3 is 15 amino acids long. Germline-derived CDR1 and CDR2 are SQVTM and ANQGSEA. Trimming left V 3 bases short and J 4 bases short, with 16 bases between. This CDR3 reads CSVERRGGAYNEQFF. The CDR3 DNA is TGCAGCGTTGAGCGAAGGGGAGGAGCGTACAATGAGCAGTTCTTC.

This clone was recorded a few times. DNA for the CDR3: TGTGCCAGCAGCGCCGCGAAACAGGGGTTTGCTGAAGCTTTCTTT. The encoded protein is CASSAAKQGFAEAFF. The chain employs TRBV11-3 and TRBJ1-1; 7 bases are shared with TRBD1. CDR1 and CDR2 (germline): SGHNT, YENEEA. The CDR3 extends over 15 amino acids. V gave up 5 bases and J gave up 6 bases; unmatched junction bases: 12.

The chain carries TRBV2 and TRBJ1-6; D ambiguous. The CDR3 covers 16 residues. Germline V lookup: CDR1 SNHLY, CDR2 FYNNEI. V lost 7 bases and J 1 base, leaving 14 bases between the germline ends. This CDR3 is CASIMGTGSYNSPLHF. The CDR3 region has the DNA TGTGCCAGCATAATGGGTACGGGGTCCTATAATTCACCCCTCCACTTT.

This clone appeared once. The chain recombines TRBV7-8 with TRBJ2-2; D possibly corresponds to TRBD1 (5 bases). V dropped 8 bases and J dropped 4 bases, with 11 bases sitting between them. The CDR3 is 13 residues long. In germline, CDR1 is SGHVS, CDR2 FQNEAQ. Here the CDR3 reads CASGRAGTGELFF. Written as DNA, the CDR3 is TGTGCCAGCGGCAGGGCCGGCACCGGGGAGCTGTTTTTT.

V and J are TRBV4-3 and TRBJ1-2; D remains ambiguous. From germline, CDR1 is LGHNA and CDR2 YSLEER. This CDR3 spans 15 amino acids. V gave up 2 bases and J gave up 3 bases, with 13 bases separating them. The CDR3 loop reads CASSQTPPGHYGYTF. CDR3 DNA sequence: TGCGCCAGCAGCCAAACCCCACCCGGTCACTATGGCTACACCTTC.

The CDR3 reads CASSSGQGTDTQYF. The CDR3, as DNA: TGTGCCAGCAGCTCCGGACAGGGAACAGATACGCAGTATTTT. This chain joins TRBV11-3 and TRBJ2-3; the match to TRBD1 covers 8 bases. The CDR3 runs 14 residues. V shed 4 bases, J shed 3 bases, and the junction held 3 bases outside the gene matches. The germline V gene has CDR1 SGHNT and CDR2 YENEEA.

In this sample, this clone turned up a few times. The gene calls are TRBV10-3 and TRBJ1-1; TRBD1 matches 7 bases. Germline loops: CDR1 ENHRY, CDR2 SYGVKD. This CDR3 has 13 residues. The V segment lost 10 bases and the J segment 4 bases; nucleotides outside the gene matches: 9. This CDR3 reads CATWDRVPTEAFF. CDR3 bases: TGTGCCACCTGGGACAGAGTCCCCACTGAAGCTTTCTTT.

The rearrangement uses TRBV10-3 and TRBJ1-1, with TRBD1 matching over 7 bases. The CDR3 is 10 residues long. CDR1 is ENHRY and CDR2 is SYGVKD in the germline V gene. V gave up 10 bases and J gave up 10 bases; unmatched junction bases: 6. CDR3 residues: CATGDRGAFF. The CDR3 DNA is TGTGCCACAGGGGACAGAGGAGCTTTCTTT.

This CDR3 is CASSQITGVPNTGELFF. CDR3 coding DNA: TGCGCCAGCAGCCAAATTACAGGAGTCCCGAACACCGGGGAGCTGTTTTTT. The chain couples TRBV4-3 to TRBJ2-2; possible D gene TRBD1, 5 bases. The CDR3 has 17 amino acids. Germline V gene lookup returns CDR1 LGHNA and CDR2 YSLEER. V lost 2 bases and J 0 bases, leaving 13 bases between the germline ends.

The CDR3 loop reads CASSSSSGGDYGYTF. CDR3 coding DNA: TGTGCCAGTAGTAGCTCCAGCGGGGGTGACTATGGCTACACCTTC. V and J are TRBV19 and TRBJ1-2, with D possibly TRBD1 on 5 matching bases. There are 15 residues in the CDR3. Germline CDR1 LNHDA, CDR2 SQIVND (reference sequence). V lost 4 bases, J lost 3 bases, and 15 bases lay in between.

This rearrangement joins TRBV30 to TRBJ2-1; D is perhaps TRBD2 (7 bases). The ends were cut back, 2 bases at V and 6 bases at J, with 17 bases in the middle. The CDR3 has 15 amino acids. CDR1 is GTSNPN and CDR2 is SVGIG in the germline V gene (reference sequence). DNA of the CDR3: TGTGCCTGGAGTATCCCGGGGGGCGCTTCCAATGAGCAGTTCTTC. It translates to CAWSIPGGASNEQFF.

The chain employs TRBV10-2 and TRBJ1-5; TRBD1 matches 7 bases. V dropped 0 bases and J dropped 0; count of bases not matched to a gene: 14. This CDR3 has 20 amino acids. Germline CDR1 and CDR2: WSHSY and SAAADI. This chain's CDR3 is CASSESTLRTGHYSNQPQHF. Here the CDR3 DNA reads TGCGCCAGCAGTGAGTCGACCCTAAGGACAGGTCATTATAGCAATCAGCCCCAGCATTTT.

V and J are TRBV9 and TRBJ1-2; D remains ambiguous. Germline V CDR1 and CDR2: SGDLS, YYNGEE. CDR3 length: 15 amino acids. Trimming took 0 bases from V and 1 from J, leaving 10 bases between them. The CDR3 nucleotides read TGTGCCAGCAGCGTAGACAGCCCAAATAACTATGGCTACACCTTC. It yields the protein CASSVDSPNNYGYTF.

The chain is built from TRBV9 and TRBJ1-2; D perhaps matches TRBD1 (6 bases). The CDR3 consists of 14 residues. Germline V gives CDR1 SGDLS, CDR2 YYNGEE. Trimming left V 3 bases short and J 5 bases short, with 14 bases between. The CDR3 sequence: CASSATGNGYGYTF. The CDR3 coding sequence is TGTGCCAGCAGCGCAACAGGGAATGGGTATGGCTACACCTTC.

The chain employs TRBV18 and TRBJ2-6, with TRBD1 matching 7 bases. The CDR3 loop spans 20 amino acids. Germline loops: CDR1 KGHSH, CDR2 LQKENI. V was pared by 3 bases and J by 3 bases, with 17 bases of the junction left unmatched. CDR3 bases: TGTGCCAGCTCACCTCTGGACAGGTTGTTCTCCAGGATTGGGGCCAACGTCCTGACTTTC. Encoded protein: CASSPLDRLFSRIGANVLTF.

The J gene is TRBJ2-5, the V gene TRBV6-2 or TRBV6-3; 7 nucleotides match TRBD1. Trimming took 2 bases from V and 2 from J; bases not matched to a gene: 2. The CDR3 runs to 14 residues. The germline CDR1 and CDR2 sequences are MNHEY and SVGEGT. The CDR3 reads CASSYLGQQETQYF. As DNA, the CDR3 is TGTGCCAGCAGTTACCTGGGACAGCAAGAGACCCAGTACTTC.

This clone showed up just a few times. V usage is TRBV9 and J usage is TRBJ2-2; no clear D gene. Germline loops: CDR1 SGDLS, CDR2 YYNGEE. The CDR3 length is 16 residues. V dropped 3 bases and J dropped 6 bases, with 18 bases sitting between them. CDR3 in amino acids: CASSALQNPAAGELFF. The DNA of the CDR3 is TGTGCCAGCAGCGCCCTCCAGAACCCTGCGGCCGGGGAGCTGTTTTTT. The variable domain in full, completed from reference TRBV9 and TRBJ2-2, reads DSGVTQTPKHLITATGQRVTLRCSPRSGDLSVYWYQQSLDQGLQFLIQYYNGEERAKGNILERFSAQQFPDLHSELNLSSLELGDSALYFCASSALQNPAAGELFFGEGSRLTVL.